The clone carrying this TCR beta chain occurred a few times. A primer matching the constant region was used to make TCR beta cDNA from 450 to 500 ng of total RNA. Investigators got TCR beta libraries out of three nested multiplex PCR rounds, done with slightly modified ARM-PCR. TCRdb ran MiXCR on the multiplex PCR reads and lists one entry per CDR3 protein. The table lists about 120,000 distinct CDR3 sequences, around 65% of them singletons. Bulk tissue was left unsorted, and RNA and DNA were co-extracted from 20-30 mg of it. The data originate from a study of tumor-infiltrating lymphocytes in primary liver carcinoma. The sample consisted of tumor-adjacent normal liver tissue. This clonotype was obtained from a woman aged 55-75 years with primary liver carcinoma and hepatitis B virus infection.

The CDR3 sequence: CASSLRGLAGLFSGANVLTF. The CDR3 region has the DNA TGCGCCAGCAGCTTAAGAGGGCTAGCGGGATTATTCTCTGGGGCCAACGTCCTGACTTTC. The genes are TRBV5-1 and TRBJ2-6; 9 nucleotides line up with TRBD2. This CDR3 has 20 residues. Per germline, CDR1 SGHRS and CDR2 YFSETQ. Unmatched junction bases numbered 12, after V lost 2 bases and J lost 0 bases.